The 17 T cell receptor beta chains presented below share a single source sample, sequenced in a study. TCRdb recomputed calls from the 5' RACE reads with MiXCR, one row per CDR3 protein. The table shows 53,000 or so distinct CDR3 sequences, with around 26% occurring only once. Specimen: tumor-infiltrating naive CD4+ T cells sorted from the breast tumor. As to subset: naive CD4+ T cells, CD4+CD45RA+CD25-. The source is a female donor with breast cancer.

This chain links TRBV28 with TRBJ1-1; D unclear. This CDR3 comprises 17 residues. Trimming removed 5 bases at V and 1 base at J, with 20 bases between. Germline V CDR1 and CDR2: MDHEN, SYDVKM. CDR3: CASSPSRAPGPNTEAFF. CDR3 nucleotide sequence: TGTGCCAGCAGTCCCTCAAGGGCCCCGGGCCCGAACACTGAAGCTTTCTTT.

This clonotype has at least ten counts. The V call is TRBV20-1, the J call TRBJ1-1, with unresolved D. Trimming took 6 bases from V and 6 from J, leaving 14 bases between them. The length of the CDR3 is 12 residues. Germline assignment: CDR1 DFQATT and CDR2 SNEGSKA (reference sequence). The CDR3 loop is CSAGRLAAEAFF. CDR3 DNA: TGCAGTGCCGGGAGGCTAGCGGCTGAAGCTTTCTTT.

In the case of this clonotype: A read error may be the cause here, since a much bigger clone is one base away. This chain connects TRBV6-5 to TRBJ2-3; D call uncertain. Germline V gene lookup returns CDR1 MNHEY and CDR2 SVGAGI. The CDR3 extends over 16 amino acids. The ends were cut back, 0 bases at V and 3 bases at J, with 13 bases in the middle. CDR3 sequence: CASSYSYQRQTDTQYF. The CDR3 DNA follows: TGTGCCAGCAGTTACTCCTACCAACGCCAAACAGATACGCAGTATTTT.

DNA of the CDR3: TGTGCCAGCTCACCACCAGTGGCGGAAAAACTGTTTTTT. Protein: CASSPPVAEKLFF. V and J are TRBV18 and TRBJ1-4; D unresolved. V was pared by 0 bases and J by 8 bases, with 7 bases between. Germline CDR1 reads KGHSH; CDR2 reads LQKENI. CDR3 length equals 13 residues.

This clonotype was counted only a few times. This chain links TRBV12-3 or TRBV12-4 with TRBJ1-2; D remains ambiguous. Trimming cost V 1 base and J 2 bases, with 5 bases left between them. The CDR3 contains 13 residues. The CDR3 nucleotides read TGTGCCAGCAGTTTAGAAGGGAACTATGGCTACACCTTC. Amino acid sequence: CASSLEGNYGYTF.

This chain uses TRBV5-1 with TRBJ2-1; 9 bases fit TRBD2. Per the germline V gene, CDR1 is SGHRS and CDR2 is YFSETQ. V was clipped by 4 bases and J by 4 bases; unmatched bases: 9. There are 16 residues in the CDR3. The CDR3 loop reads CASSQGLAGIYNEQFF. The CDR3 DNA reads TGCGCCAGCAGCCAGGGGCTAGCGGGGATATACAATGAGCAGTTCTTC.

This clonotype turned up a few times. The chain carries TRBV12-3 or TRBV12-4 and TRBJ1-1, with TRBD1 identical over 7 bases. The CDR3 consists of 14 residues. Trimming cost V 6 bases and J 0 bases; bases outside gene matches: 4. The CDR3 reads CASSTQGLNTEAFF. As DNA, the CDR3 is TGTGCCAGCAGCACACAGGGGTTGAACACTGAAGCTTTCTTT.

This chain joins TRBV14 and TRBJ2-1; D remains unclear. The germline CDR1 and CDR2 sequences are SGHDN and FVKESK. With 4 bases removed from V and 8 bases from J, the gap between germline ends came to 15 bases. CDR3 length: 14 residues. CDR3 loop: CASSPRLLGYEQFF. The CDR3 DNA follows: TGTGCCAGCAGCCCGAGACTCCTTGGATATGAGCAGTTCTTC.

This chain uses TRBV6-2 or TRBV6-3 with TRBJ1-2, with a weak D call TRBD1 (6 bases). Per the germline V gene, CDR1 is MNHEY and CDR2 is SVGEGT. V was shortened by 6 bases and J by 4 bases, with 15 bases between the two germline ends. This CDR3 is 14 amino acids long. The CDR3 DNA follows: TGTGCCAGCAGCCACAAACAGGGCTCCTATGGCTACACCTTC. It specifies CASSHKQGSYGYTF.

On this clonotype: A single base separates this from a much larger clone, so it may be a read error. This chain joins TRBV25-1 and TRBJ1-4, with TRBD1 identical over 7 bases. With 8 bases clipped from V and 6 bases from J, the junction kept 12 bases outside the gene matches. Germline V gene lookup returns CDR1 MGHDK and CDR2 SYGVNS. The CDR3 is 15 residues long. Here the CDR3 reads CASGASTGFDEKLFF. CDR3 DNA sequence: TGTGCCAGCGGTGCGTCGACAGGGTTTGATGAAAAACTGTTTTTT.

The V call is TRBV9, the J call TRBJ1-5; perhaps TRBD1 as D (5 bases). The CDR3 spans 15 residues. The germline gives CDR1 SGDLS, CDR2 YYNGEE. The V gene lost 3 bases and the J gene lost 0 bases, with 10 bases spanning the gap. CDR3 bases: TGTGCCAGCAGCGGGGACGCTTATAGCAATCAGCCCCAGCATTTT. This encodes CASSGDAYSNQPQHF.

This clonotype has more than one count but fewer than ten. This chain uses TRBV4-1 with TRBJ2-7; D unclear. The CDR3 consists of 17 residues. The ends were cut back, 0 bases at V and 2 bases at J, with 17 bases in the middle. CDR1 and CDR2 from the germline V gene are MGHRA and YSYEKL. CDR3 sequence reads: CASSQDFLAVRPYEQYF. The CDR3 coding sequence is TGCGCCAGCAGCCAAGACTTTCTTGCGGTACGACCCTACGAGCAGTACTTC.

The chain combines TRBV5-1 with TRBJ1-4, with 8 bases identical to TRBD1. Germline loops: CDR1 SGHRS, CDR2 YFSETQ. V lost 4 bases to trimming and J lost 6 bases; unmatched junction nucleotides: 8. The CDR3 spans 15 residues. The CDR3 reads CASSTTEQGDEKLFF. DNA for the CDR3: TGCGCCAGCAGCACTACGGAACAGGGGGATGAAAAACTGTTTTTT.

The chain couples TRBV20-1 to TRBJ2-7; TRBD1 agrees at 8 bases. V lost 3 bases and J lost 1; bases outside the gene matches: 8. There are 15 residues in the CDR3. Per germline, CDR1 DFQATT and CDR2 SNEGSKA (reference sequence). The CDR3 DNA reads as TGCAGTGCTAGTCTGGGCAGGGGGCTTTCCTACGAGCAGTACTTC. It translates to CSASLGRGLSYEQYF.

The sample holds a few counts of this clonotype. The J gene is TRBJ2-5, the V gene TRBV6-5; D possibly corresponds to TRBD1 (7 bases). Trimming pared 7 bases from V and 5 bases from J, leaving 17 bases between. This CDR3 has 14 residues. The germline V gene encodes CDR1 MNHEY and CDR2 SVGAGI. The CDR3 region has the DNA TGTGCCAGCAAAACCAGCAGGGGGAGGGAGACCCAGTACTTC. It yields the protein CASKTSRGRETQYF.

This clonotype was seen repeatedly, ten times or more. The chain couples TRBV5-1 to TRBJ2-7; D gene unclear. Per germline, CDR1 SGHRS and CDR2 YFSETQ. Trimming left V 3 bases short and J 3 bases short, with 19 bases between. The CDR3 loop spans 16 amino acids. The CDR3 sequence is CASSSLAQPPVYEQYF. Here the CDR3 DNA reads TGCGCCAGCAGCTCCCTCGCCCAGCCCCCTGTCTACGAGCAGTACTTC.

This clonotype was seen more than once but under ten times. The CDR3 spells CASSEKPGATYGYTF. CDR3 nucleotide sequence: TGTGCCAGCAGTGAAAAGCCAGGCGCTACCTATGGCTACACCTTC. This sequence joins TRBV6-1 and TRBJ1-2, with D uncertain. The V gene lost 2 bases and the J gene lost 4 bases, with 14 bases spanning the gap. CDR3 size: 15 residues. Per the germline V gene, CDR1 is MNHNS and CDR2 is SASEGT.